This entry describes one TCR beta chain. Its specificity is unknown. V was shortened by 0 bases and J by 4 bases, with 12 bases between the two germline ends. Germline CDR1 and CDR2: MNHEY and SVGAGI. The CDR3 is 15 residues long. These data come from a study of T cells in Graves' hyperthyroidism and ophthalmopathy. General study findings and limits: Stable hyperthyroidism was separated from ophthalmopathy by a model based on 13 V-J features. Progression to ophthalmopathy was predicted a median of approximately 6.4 months early. Blood also held most thyroid clonotypes expanded beyond 0.001.

TCR beta CDR3 regions were amplified from RNA transcripts. HTBI primers were employed in a first-round RT-PCR of the TCR CDR3. TCRdb reprocessed the multiplex PCR reads with MiXCR, giving one entry per CDR3 protein. This table holds almost 350,000 distinct CDR3 sequences, approximately 18% found once. This TCR derives from a woman aged 35 to 49 with Graves' ophthalmopathy. Sequences were obtained from blood. The genes are TRBV6-5 and TRBJ1-2; D is unclear. For the CDR3, the DNA is TGTGCCAGCAGTTACTCGGGTTCCGGTGGCTATGGCTACACCTTC. The encoded protein is CASSYSGSGGYGYTF.